The clone carrying this T cell receptor beta chain was counted a few times. What it recognizes is unknown. This sample also contains other DNA sequences that code for the same CDR3. Each population that was sorted was more than 95% pure. This sample is part of a study of beta chain features in type 1 diabetes. Across the whole study: Sorted cells numbering 107,917,701 were examined across all samples. Study results and caveats: Whether TCRB rearrangement is influenced by HLA type was left unresolved in this analysis. Shortening that was moderate but significant affected the TCRB CDR3s of Type 1 diabetes patients in all four CD4+ subsets.

The entirety of the isolated RNA underwent reverse transcription, so expressed TCRB transcripts were sequenced. The assay was immunoSEQ multiplex PCR, and TCRdb's table has in-frame clones only and misses some. The table lists 600,000 to 700,000 clones, under 15% of them singletons. The J segment lost 1 base and the V segment lost 1 base, leaving 0 bases of the junction unmatched. CDR1 and CDR2 (germline): MGHRA, YSYEKL. This CDR3 has 14 residues. The chain joins TRBV4-1 to TRBJ1-1; 7 nucleotides align to TRBD1. Sequences were obtained from naive CD4+ T cells from blood. The clonotype originates from a young man with type 1 diabetes. For the CDR3, the DNA is TGCGCCAGCAGCCAAGGGGACAGGAACACTGAAGCTTTCTTT. Translating it yields CASSQGDRNTEAFF.